Listed here is a single T cell receptor (beta chain). Antigen specificity is unknown. This may be a read error: a much more frequent sequence differs by one nucleotide. This specimen belongs to a study of human T cells and chemical hapten exposure. Study outcomes and limitations: Expanded TCRs were compared with controls, and the expanded TCRs formed significantly more large CDR3 similarity clusters.

TCRdb recomputed calls from the RACE reads with MiXCR, one row per CDR3 protein. The sample lists some 94,000 distinct CDR3 sequences; 9.5% to 15% were seen once. Time point meaning: patch test 1, 2 weeks after DPC sensitization. The treatment was: therapeutic diphenylcyclopropenone sensitization with weekly scalp DPC. The input for sequencing was whole blood, taken in connection with sensitization to the hapten diphenylcyclopropenone (DPC). The origin of this receptor is a woman between 40 and 50 years old with alopecia areata. Some clones in this sample may be carry-over from other donors' samples.

The CDR3 bases are TGTGCCAGCAGTGACACTAGCGGGAGTTACAATGAGCAGTTCTTC. Amino acid sequence: CASSDTSGSYNEQFF. This rearrangement joins TRBV6-4 to TRBJ2-1, with 11 bases aligning to TRBD2. This CDR3 has 15 residues. The germline gives CDR1 MRHNA, CDR2 SNTAGT. The ends lost 2 bases at V and 4 bases at J; junction bases unmatched: 1.